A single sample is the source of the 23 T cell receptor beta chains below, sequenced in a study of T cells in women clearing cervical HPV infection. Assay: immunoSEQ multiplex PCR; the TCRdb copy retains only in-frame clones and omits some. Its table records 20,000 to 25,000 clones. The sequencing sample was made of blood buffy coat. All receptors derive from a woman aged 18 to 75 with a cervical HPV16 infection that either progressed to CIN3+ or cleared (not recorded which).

The covered CDR3 bases are TGCGCCAGCCAGGTGGCAGGGGGTAATCAGCCC. Translation: CASQVAGGNQP. The whole CDR3 reads CASQVAGGNQPQHF. The chain combines TRBV10-1 with TRBJ1-5, with TRBD1 matching over 7 bases. Read coverage stops 3 residues before the CDR3 terminus; the germline J gene supplies the remainder. V lost 8 bases to trimming and J lost 4 bases; unmatched junction nucleotides: 8. The CDR3 runs to 14 residues. Germline assignment: CDR1 WNHNN and CDR2 SYGVQD (reference sequence).

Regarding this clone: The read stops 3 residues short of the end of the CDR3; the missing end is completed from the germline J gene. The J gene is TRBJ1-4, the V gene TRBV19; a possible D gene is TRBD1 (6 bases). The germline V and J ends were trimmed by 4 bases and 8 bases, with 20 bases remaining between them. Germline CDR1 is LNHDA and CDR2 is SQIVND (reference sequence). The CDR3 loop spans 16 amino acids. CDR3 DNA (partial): TGTGCCAGTAGTACCAGCCCAGGGGCAGTAAACGAAAAA. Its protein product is CASSTSPGAVNEK. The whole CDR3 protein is CASSTSPGAVNEKLFF.

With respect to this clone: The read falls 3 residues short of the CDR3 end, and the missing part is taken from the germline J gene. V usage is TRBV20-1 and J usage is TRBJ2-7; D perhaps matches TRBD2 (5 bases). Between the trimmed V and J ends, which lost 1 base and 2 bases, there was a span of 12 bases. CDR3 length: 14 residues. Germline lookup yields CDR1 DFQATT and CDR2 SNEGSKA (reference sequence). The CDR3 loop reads CSARVLTGTYEQYF. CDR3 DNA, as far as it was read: TGCAGTGCTAGAGTCCTGACGGGGACCTACGAG.

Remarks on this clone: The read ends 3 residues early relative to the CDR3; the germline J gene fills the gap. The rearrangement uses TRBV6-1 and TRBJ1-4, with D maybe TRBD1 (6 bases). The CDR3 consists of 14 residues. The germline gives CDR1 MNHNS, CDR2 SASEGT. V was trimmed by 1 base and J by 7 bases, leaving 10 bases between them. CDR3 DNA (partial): TGTGCCAGCAGTGAAGACAGGGCCTTTGAAAAA. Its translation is CASSEDRAFEK. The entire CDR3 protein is CASSEDRAFEKLFF.

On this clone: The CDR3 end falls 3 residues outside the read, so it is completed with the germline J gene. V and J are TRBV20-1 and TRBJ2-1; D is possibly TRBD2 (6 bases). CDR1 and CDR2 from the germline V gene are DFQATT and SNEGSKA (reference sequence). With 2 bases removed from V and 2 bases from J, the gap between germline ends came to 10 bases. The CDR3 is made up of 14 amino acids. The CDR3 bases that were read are TGCAGTGCTAGAAGACTAGATACCTACAATGAG. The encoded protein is CSARRLDTYNE. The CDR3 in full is CSARRLDTYNEQFF.

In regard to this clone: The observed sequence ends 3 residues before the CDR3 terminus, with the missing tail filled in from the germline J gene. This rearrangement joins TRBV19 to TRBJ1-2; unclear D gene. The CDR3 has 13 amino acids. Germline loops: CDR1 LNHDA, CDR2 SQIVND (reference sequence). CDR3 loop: CASSYGSAQGYTF. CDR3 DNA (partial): TGTGCCAGTAGTTACGGGTCGGCTCAGGGC.

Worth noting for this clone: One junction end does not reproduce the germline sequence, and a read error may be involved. The covered CDR3 bases are TGTGCCAGCAGCCCCAGCATGGGCTCTGGAAACACT. The encoded protein is CASSPSMGSGNT. The complete CDR3 sequence is CASSPSMGSGNTIYF. The V and J genes are TRBV7-6 and TRBJ1-3; no clear D. The read ends 3 residues shy of where the CDR3 ends; the end is completed using the germline J gene. CDR1 SGHVS and CDR2 FNYEAQ come from the germline V gene. CDR3 length equals 15 residues.

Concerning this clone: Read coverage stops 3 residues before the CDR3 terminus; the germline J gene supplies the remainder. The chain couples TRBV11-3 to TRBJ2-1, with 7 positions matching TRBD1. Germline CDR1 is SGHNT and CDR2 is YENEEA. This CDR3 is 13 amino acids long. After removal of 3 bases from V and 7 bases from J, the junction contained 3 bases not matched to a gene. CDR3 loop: CASSFEQGNEQFF. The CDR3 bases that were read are TGTGCCAGCAGCTTCGAACAGGGGAATGAG.

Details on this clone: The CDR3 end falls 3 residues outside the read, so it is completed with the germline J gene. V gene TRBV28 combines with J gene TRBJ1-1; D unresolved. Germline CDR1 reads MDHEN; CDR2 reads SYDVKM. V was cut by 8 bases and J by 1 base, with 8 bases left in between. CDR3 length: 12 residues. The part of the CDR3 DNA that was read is TGTGCCAGCTTGAAGGGGAACACTGAA. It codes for CASLKGNTE. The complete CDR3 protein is CASLKGNTEAFF.

The CDR3 region is CASSVTGTHLRDTQYF. The CDR3 DNA, read in part, is TGCGCCAGCAGCGTTACAGGCACCCATTTGCGAGATACG. The chain couples TRBV5-1 to TRBJ2-3, with a tentative D call TRBD1 (5 bases). The sequence runs out 3 residues before the end of the CDR3; the remainder is reconstructed from the germline J gene. Between the trimmed V and J ends, which lost 4 bases and 5 bases, there was a span of 20 bases. The CDR3 sequence is 16 residues long. Germline V lookup: CDR1 SGHRS, CDR2 YFSETQ.

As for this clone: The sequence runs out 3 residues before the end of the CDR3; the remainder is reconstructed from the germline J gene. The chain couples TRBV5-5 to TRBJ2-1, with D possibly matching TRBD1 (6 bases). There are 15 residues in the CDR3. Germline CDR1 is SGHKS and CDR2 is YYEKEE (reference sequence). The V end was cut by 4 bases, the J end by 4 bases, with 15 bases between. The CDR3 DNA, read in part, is TGTGCCAGCAGCCTCCAGACAGGAGGTTACAATGAG. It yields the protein CASSLQTGGYNE. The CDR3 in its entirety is CASSLQTGGYNEQFF.

CDR3 region: CASSTIDRGYGYTF. The sequenced part of the CDR3 DNA is TGTGCCAGCAGTACTATCGACAGGGGTTATGGC. The rearrangement joins TRBV2 to TRBJ1-2; 8 bases are a match to TRBD1. The read ends 3 residues shy of where the CDR3 ends; the end is completed using the germline J gene. Germline assignment: CDR1 SNHLY and CDR2 FYNNEI. V lost 5 bases to trimming and J lost 5 bases; unmatched junction nucleotides: 7. The CDR3 covers 14 residues.

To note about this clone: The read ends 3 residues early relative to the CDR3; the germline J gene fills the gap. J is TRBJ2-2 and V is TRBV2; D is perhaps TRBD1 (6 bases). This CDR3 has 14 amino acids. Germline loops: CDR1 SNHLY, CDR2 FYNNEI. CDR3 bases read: TGTGCCGGAACTTCGGACAGTTTCTATTCACCG. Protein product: CAGTSDSFYSP. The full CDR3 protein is CAGTSDSFYSPLFF.

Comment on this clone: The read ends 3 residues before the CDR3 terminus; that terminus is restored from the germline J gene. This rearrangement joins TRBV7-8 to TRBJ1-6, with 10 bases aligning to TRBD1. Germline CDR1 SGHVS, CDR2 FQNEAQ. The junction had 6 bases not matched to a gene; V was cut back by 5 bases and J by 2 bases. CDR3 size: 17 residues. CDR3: CASSPGTGVAYNSPLHF. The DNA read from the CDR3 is TGTGCCAGCAGCCCCGGGACAGGGGTGGCCTATAATTCACCC. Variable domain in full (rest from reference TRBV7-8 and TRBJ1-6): GAGVSQSPRYKVAKRGQDVALRCDPISGHVSLFWYQQALGQGPEFLTYFQNEAQLDKSGLPSDRFFAERPEGSVSTLKIQRTQQEDSAVYLCASSPGTGVAYNSPLHFGNGTRLTVT.

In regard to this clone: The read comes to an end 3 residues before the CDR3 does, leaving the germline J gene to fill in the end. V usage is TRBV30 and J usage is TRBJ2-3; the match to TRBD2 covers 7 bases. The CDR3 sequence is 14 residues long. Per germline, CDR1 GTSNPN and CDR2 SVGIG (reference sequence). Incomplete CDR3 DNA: TGTGCCTGGGCCCCCTGGCGGGGGAGGGAGACG. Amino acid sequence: CAWAPWRGRET. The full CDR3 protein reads CAWAPWRGRETQYF.

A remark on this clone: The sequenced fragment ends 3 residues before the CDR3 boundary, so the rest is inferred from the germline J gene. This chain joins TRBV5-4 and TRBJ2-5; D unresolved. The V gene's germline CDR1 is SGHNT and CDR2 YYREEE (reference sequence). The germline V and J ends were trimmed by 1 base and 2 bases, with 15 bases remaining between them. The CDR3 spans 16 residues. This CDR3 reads CASSLRVASAQETQYF. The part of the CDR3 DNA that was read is TGTGCCAGCAGCTTGAGGGTGGCCTCGGCGCAAGAGACC.

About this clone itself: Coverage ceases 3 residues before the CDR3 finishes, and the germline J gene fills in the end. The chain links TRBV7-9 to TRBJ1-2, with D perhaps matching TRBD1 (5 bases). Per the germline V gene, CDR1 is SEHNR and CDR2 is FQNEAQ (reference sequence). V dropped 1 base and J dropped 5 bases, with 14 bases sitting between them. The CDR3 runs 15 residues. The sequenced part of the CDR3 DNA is TGTGCCAGCAGCTTAGTTTCCCCAGGGAGGTATGGC. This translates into CASSLVSPGRYG. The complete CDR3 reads CASSLVSPGRYGYTF.

The CDR3 sequence: CASSEPGGQETQYF. Partial CDR3 DNA: TGTGCCAGCAGTGAGCCGGGGGGGCAAGAGACC. The chain employs TRBV2 and TRBJ2-5, with 8 bases aligning to TRBD2. With the read ending 3 residues before the CDR3 end, the germline J gene is used to fill in that end. The germline CDR1 and CDR2 sequences are SNHLY and FYNNEI. The CDR3 sequence is 14 residues long. V was pared by 3 bases and J by 2 bases, with 2 bases of the junction left unmatched.

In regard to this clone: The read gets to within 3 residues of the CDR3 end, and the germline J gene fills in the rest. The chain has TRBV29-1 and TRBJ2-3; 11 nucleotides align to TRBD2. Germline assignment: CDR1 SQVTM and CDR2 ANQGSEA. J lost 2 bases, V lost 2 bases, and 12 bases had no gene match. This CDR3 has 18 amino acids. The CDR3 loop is CSVESWASGGFSTDTQYF. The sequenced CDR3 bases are TGCAGCGTTGAAAGTTGGGCTAGCGGGGGGTTTTCCACAGATACG.

The covered CDR3 bases are TGTGCCAGTAGTACTTCCTCTTTCGCGGGGGCCCCCGATACC. Amino acids: CASSTSSFAGAPDT. The full CDR3 is CASSTSSFAGAPDTYTF. The V call is TRBV19, the J call TRBJ1-2, with D possibly being TRBD1 (6 bases). The CDR3 end falls 3 residues outside the read, so it is completed with the germline J gene. CDR3 size: 17 residues. The germline V gene encodes CDR1 LNHDA and CDR2 SQIVND (reference sequence).

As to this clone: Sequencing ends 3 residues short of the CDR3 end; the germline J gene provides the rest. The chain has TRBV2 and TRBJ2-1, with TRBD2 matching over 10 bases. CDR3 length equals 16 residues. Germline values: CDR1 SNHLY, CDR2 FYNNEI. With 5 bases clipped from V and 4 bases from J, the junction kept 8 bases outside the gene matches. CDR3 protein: CASSSSGGPWYNEQFF. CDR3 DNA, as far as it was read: TGTGCCAGCAGTTCTAGCGGGGGCCCGTGGTACAATGAG.

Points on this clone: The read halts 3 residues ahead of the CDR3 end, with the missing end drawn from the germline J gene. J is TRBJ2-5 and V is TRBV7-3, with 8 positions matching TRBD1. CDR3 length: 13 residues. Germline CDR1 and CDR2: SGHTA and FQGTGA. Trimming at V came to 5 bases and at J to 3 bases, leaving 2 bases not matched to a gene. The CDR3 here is CASSRDRKETQYF. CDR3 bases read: TGTGCCAGCAGCCGGGACAGGAAAGAGACC.

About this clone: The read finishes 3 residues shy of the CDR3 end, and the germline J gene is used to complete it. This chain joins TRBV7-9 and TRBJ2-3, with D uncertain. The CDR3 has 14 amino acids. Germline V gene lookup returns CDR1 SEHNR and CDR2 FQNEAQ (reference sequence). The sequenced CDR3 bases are TGTGCCAGCAGCCCCCCGGGTTCGTTTCAGCCG. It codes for CASSPPGSFQP. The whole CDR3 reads CASSPPGSFQPQYF.